The sample holds a few counts of the clone carrying this T cell receptor (beta chain). This sample stems from a study of blood T cells in healthy people across ages. A second PCR, run for roughly 7 to 11 cycles, used a sample-barcoded 5' primer plus a J-beta primer mix. TCRdb reprocessed the 5' RACE reads with MiXCR, giving one entry per CDR3 protein. The data hold approximately 800,000 distinct CDR3 sequences, with about 37% observed a single time. The germline V and J ends were trimmed by 1 base and 3 bases, with 22 bases remaining between them. This CDR3 has 18 residues. The V gene's germline CDR1 is SGHKS and CDR2 YYEKEE (reference sequence).

Material for sequencing was blood. The V call is TRBV5-5, the J call TRBJ1-1; D unresolved. This clonotype was obtained from a man between 18 and 29 years old in good health. The CDR3 sequence is CASSLYEVGVKWDTEAFF. For the CDR3, the DNA is TGTGCCAGCAGCTTGTATGAGGTCGGGGTCAAATGGGACACTGAAGCTTTCTTT. Based on the CDR3 plus reference TRBV5-5 and TRBJ1-1, the full variable domain is DAGVTQSPTHLIKTRGQQVTLRCSPISGHKSVSWYQQVLGQGPQFIFQYYEKEERGRGNFPDRFSARQFPNYSSELNVNALLLGDSALYLCASSLYEVGVKWDTEAFFGQGTRLTVV.